This is a list of T cell receptor beta chains from one sample in a study of T cell changes during pregnancy in multiple sclerosis. TCRdb keeps only in-frame clones here, not all; method: immunoSEQ multiplex PCR. Of 45,000 to 50,000 clones in the sample, around 91% were seen once. Source: CD4+ T cells from peripheral blood mononuclear cells, taken in the second trimester of pregnancy. The receptors were sampled from a female donor in good health, enrolled as a control in a pregnancy study. Each CDR3 is given with its conserved first and last residue. The D gene is left open where the match is weak. Size values are once, few and many counts, or a class for expanded clones, and some rows have none.

j_call d_call v_call clone_size cdr3_aa cdr3_nt
TRBJ2-2 TRBD1 TRBV10-3 - CAITGTAINTGELFF TGTGCCATCACGGGGACAGCAATTAACACCGGGGAGCTGTTTTTT
TRBJ2-3 TRBD1 TRBV11-3 - CASSLGTGGQDTQYF TGTGCCAGCAGCTTAGGGACAGGGGGCCAAGATACGCAGTATTTT
TRBJ2-2 TRBD1 TRBV4-2 - CASSLGGATGTGELFF TGTGCCAGCAGCCTAGGTGGGGCGACAGGGACCGGGGAGCTGTTTTTT
TRBJ2-2 - TRBV11-3 - CASSRTGSQTGELFF TGTGCCAGCAGCCGTACAGGGTCTCAGACCGGGGAGCTGTTTTTT
TRBJ1-2 TRBD1 TRBV29-1 - CSGKQGARHGYTF TGCAGCGGAAAACAGGGGGCGCGGCATGGCTACACCTTC
TRBJ2-1 TRBD2 TRBV11-2 - CASSLDWASGNEQFF TGTGCCAGCAGCTTAGATTGGGCTAGCGGCAATGAGCAGTTCTTC
TRBJ2-7 TRBD1 TRBV11-2 - CASSPDRGPVDEQYF TGTGCCAGCAGCCCGGACAGGGGGCCCGTGGACGAGCAGTACTTC
TRBJ2-3 TRBD2 TRBV5-4 - CASSFASGGSTDTQYF TGTGCCAGCAGCTTCGCTAGCGGGGGCTCGACAGATACGCAGTATTTT
TRBJ2-3 - TRBV11-3 - CASSLLGAVIDTQYF TGTGCCAGCAGCTTACTGGGGGCGGTGATAGATACGCAGTATTTT
TRBJ2-1 - TRBV30 - CAWRLELTRRAYNEQFF TGTGCCTGGAGGTTGGAGTTGACTAGGAGGGCCTACAATGAGCAGTTCTTC
TRBJ2-6 - TRBV7-3 once CASSLGGGGANVLTF TGTGCCAGCAGCTTAGGGGGCGGTGGGGCCAACGTCCTGACTTTC
TRBJ2-7 TRBD1 TRBV2 - CASSGDRGAHEQYF TGTGCCAGCAGTGGGGACAGGGGGGCCCACGAGCAGTACTTC
TRBJ2-7 TRBD2 TRBV7-2 - CASSFRAGGNEQYF TGTGCCAGCAGCTTTCGGGCGGGGGGCAACGAGCAGTACTTC
TRBJ2-3 TRBD2 TRBV7-3 - CASSMQRGASGDTQYF TGTGCCAGCAGCATGCAGCGGGGGGCGTCCGGAGATACGCAGTATTTT
TRBJ1-1 TRBD1 TRBV19 - CASSEETGADTEAFF TGTGCCAGTAGTGAGGAGACAGGGGCGGACACTGAAGCTTTCTTT
TRBJ1-2 TRBD1 TRBV6-1 - CASRKVRDSYGYTF TGTGCCAGCAGAAAGGTCAGGGACAGCTATGGCTACACCTTC